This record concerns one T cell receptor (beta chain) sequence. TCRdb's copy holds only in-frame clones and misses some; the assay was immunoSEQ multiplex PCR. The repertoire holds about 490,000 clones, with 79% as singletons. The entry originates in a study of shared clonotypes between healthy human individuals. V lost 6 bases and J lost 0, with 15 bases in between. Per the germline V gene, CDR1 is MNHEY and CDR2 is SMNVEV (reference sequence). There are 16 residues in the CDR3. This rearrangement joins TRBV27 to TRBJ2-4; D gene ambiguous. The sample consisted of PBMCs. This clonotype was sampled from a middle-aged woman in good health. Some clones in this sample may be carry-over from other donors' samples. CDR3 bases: TGTGCCAGCAGCTGGGGTTTAGGTCTAGCCAAAAACATTCAGTACTTC. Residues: CASSWGLGLAKNIQYF.